This T cell receptor beta chain was sequenced during a study of cytomegalovirus exposure and HLA in healthy donors. Overall study: Unique TCRs numbering approximately 81 million, obtained from HLA-typed donors, made up an early data release. Notes on the study in general: In a later analysis, V- and J-gene trimming of beta chains associated with a DCLRE1C missense variant, replicated independently. HLA alleles showed associations with 16,951 TCR beta sequences in a later analysis, at a 0.05 false discovery rate.

Amplification used 60 Vbeta primers and 13 Jbeta primers. The method was immunoSEQ multiplex PCR; TCRdb's version includes in-frame clones alone and lacks a portion of them. The listing records about 130,000 clones. Donors counted as nominally healthy when sampled, yet unrecorded immune exposures were likely. Germline-derived CDR1 and CDR2 are SGHAT and FQNNGV. This CDR3 has 14 amino acids. V was trimmed by 5 bases and J by 3 bases, leaving 13 bases between them. As concerns this clone: Its antigen is unknown.

The sequence was collected from a man aged 40-50 years in good health and CMV-seronegative. Sequencing was done on a sample of PBMCs. The gene calls are TRBV11-2 and TRBJ2-5, with a tentative D call TRBD2 (5 bases). The CDR3 coding sequence is TGTGCCAGCAGCACGGTAGCGAGTAAAGAGACCCAGTACTTC. It specifies CASSTVASKETQYF.